The 27 T cell receptor beta chains given below trace back to one sample, sequenced in a study of beta chain features in type 1 diabetes. As every portion of the isolated RNA was reverse transcribed, the sequencing read expressed TCRB transcripts. The assay was immunoSEQ multiplex PCR, and TCRdb's table has in-frame clones only and misses some. The sample comprises about 450,000 clones, 11% of which are singletons, and 0.045% to 0.05% rests with the top ten. The sequencing sample was made of naive CD4+ T cells from blood. The receptors were sampled from a woman aged 18 to 35 in good health.

This clone was detected a few times. J is TRBJ2-7 and V is TRBV29-1; possibly TRBD1 for D (6 bases). Trimming shortened V by 6 bases and J by 5 bases, and 11 bases separated the two germline ends. The CDR3 contains 11 residues. Germline CDR1 reads SQVTM; CDR2 reads ANQGSEA. This CDR3 is CSVTGYDEQYF. DNA of the CDR3: TGCAGCGTAACAGGGTACGACGAGCAGTACTTC.

This sequence joins TRBV6-1 and TRBJ1-5; a possible D gene is TRBD1 (6 bases). Germline V gives CDR1 MNHNS, CDR2 SASEGT. The V end was cut by 3 bases, the J end by 6 bases, with 15 bases between. This CDR3 spans 15 amino acids. The CDR3 is CASSDNQGSFQPQHF. For the CDR3, the DNA is TGTGCCAGCAGTGATAATCAGGGGAGCTTTCAGCCCCAGCATTTT.

A few counts support this clone. J is TRBJ2-3 and V is TRBV2, with 7 bases identical to TRBD1. The CDR3 spans 14 residues. Germline V gene lookup returns CDR1 SNHLY and CDR2 FYNNEI. V trimming: 8 bases; J trimming: 0 bases; junction bases outside the gene matches: 5. CDR3 region: CASGVDRSTDTQYF. CDR3 coding DNA: TGTGCCAGCGGGGTGGACAGGAGCACAGATACGCAGTATTTT.

This chain links TRBV23-1 with TRBJ2-4; the D gene is possibly TRBD1 (5 bases). TRBV23-1 is designated an ORF whose function remains uncertain. V lost 3 bases and J lost 2, with 14 bases in between. The CDR3 consists of 16 residues. CDR3 loop: CASSHSNRSPKNIQYF. The DNA for the CDR3 is TGCGCCAGCAGTCATTCCAACAGGTCCCCCAAAAACATTCAGTACTTC.

The sample holds a few counts of this clone. This chain uses TRBV14 with TRBJ2-3, with D unclear. With 5 bases removed from V and 2 bases from J, the gap between germline ends came to 11 bases. The CDR3 length is 14 residues. Germline V lookup: CDR1 SGHDN, CDR2 FVKESK. The CDR3 sequence: CASSFRVLTDTQYF. The CDR3, as DNA: TGTGCCAGCAGCTTCCGGGTCCTCACAGATACGCAGTATTTT.

V and J are TRBV2 and TRBJ2-1; 10 positions match TRBD2. The ends lost 9 bases at V and 3 bases at J; junction bases unmatched: 5. The V gene's germline CDR1 is SNHLY and CDR2 FYNNEI. The CDR3 loop spans 14 amino acids. The CDR3 nucleotides read TGTGCCAGAAGACTAGCGGGCGGCTACAATGAGCAGTTCTTC. Translation gives CARRLAGGYNEQFF.

This chain uses TRBV2 with TRBJ2-7; 9 bases line up with TRBD2. The CDR3 is made up of 15 amino acids. Germline V gene sequence: CDR1 SNHLY, CDR2 FYNNEI. V gave up 4 bases and J gave up 6 bases; unmatched junction bases: 10. The CDR3 protein is CASSARAGGFIEQYF. For the CDR3, the DNA is TGTGCCAGCAGTGCTAGAGCGGGAGGATTCATCGAGCAGTACTTC.

This clone was counted ten times or more. V and J are TRBV30 and TRBJ2-7, with D perhaps TRBD2 (5 bases). The ends were cut back, 5 bases at V and 7 bases at J, with 15 bases in the middle. In germline, CDR1 is GTSNPN, CDR2 SVGIG (reference sequence). This CDR3 contains 12 residues. CDR3 residues: CAWEDSSWEQYF. DNA of the CDR3: TGTGCCTGGGAGGACTCCTCTTGGGAGCAGTACTTC. Complete variable domain (other parts from reference TRBV30 and TRBJ2-7): SQTIHQWPATLVQPVGSPLSLECTVEGTSNPNLYWYRQAAGRGLQLLFYSVGIGQISSEVPQNLSASRPQDRQFILSSKKLLLSDSGFYLCAWEDSSWEQYFGPGTRLTVT.

The chain employs TRBV5-1 and TRBJ2-3; the D is unclear. Germline CDR1 SGHRS, CDR2 YFSETQ. V dropped 7 bases and J dropped 6 bases, with 12 bases sitting between them. This CDR3 contains 12 residues. CDR3 nucleotides: TGCGCCAGCCGACCAAACCGGGATACGCAGTATTTT. Its translation: CASRPNRDTQYF.

This chain joins TRBV15 and TRBJ2-5; D tentatively reads TRBD1 or TRBD2 (5 bases each). The CDR3 has 13 amino acids. V dropped 5 bases and J dropped 1 base, with 8 bases sitting between them. Germline V gene sequence: CDR1 LNHNV, CDR2 YYDKDF (reference sequence). The CDR3: CATSPGTQETQYF. The CDR3 DNA reads as TGTGCCACCAGCCCGGGGACCCAAGAGACCCAGTACTTC.

This clone was seen a handful of times. The V call is TRBV7-6, the J call TRBJ1-1; the D gene is possibly TRBD1 (5 bases). V lost 3 bases and J 3 bases, leaving 11 bases between the germline ends. Germline CDR1 is SGHVS and CDR2 is FNYEAQ. This CDR3 spans 14 amino acids. The CDR3 is CASSFFEQDTEAFF. The CDR3 DNA reads as TGTGCCAGCAGCTTTTTTGAACAGGACACTGAAGCTTTCTTT.

This clone has a handful of counts. The genes are TRBV28 and TRBJ2-1; tentatively, D is TRBD1 (6 bases). Germline V lookup: CDR1 MDHEN, CDR2 SYDVKM. This CDR3 comprises 14 residues. Trimming cost V 6 bases and J 5 bases, with 14 bases left between them. The CDR3: CASRARGPHNEQFF. The CDR3 nucleotides are TGTGCCAGCAGAGCCAGGGGCCCTCACAATGAGCAGTTCTTC.

This clone was counted a few times. V gene TRBV10-3 combines with J gene TRBJ2-7; weak D call: TRBD2 (5 bases). Germline V gives CDR1 ENHRY, CDR2 SYGVKD. CDR3 size: 12 residues. V dropped 3 bases and J dropped 3 bases, with 6 bases sitting between them. In DNA, the CDR3 is TGTGCCATCAGTGATCGGGGCTACGAGCAGTACGTC. Protein: CAISDRGYEQYV.

The rearrangement uses TRBV27 and TRBJ2-3; 13 nucleotides align to TRBD2. J gave up 3 bases and V 4 bases, and 4 bases lay outside the gene matches. Per germline, CDR1 MNHEY and CDR2 SMNVEV (reference sequence). The CDR3 runs to 16 residues. Here the CDR3 reads CASSSWTSGRTDTQYF. CDR3 DNA: TGTGCCAGCAGTTCCTGGACTAGCGGGAGAACAGATACGCAGTATTTT.

This clone has more than one count but fewer than ten. The chain carries TRBV5-1 and TRBJ2-2, with a tentative D call TRBD1 (5 bases). Germline CDR1 and CDR2: SGHRS and YFSETQ. V was cut by 4 bases and J by 3 bases, with 19 bases left in between. This CDR3 is 17 amino acids long. The CDR3 bases are TGCGCCAGCAGCGGTGGTCCCACGGAAGGGGACACCGGGGAGCTGTTTTTT. This gives the protein CASSGGPTEGDTGELFF.

The chain has TRBV2 and TRBJ2-5, with D uncertain. The CDR3 spans 17 residues. CDR1 SNHLY and CDR2 FYNNEI come from the germline V gene. With 5 bases removed from V and 2 bases from J, the gap between germline ends came to 21 bases. CDR3 loop: CASSSSLGSMSQETQYF. CDR3 coding DNA: TGTGCCAGCAGTTCTTCCCTGGGCAGCATGTCACAAGAGACCCAGTACTTC.

The V and J genes are TRBV2 and TRBJ1-5; tentatively, D is TRBD1 (6 bases). Looked up from germline, CDR1 is SNHLY and CDR2 is FYNNEI. V was shortened by 6 bases and J by 2 bases, with 14 bases between the two germline ends. The CDR3 spans 15 residues. CDR3 bases: TGTGCCAGCAGCCAACAGGGTGGGGGCAATCAGCCCCAGCATTTT. Its translation: CASSQQGGGNQPQHF.

The rearrangement links TRBV6-1 to TRBJ2-5, with D uncertain. Trimming cost V 5 bases and J 5 bases, with 12 bases left between them. CDR3 size: 13 residues. The germline gives CDR1 MNHNS, CDR2 SASEGT. The CDR3 DNA follows: TGTGCCAGCAGTCCTGCAGGCGTGGAGACCCAGTACTTC. This translates into CASSPAGVETQYF.

This clone was seen more than once but under ten times. This chain uses TRBV5-5 with TRBJ1-1; D is unclear. This CDR3 spans 13 amino acids. Germline V gene sequence: CDR1 SGHKS, CDR2 YYEKEE (reference sequence). The V gene lost 0 bases and the J gene lost 1 base, with 4 bases spanning the gap. The CDR3 sequence: CASSLAGNTEAFF. The CDR3 nucleotides read TGTGCCAGCAGCTTGGCAGGGAACACTGAAGCTTTCTTT.

This clone was seen a few times. This chain links TRBV11-3 with TRBJ2-1; 7 bases match TRBD2. J lost 4 bases, V lost 0 bases, and 3 bases had no gene match. The CDR3 spans 15 residues. Germline CDR1 is SGHNT and CDR2 is YENEEA. The CDR3 is CASSLEASGYNEQFF. CDR3 DNA sequence: TGTGCCAGCAGCTTAGAAGCTAGCGGTTACAATGAGCAGTTCTTC.

This clone was counted a few times. The chain joins TRBV7-2 to TRBJ2-7; perhaps TRBD1 as D (6 bases). The CDR3 spans 14 residues. V was cut by 1 base and J by 4 bases, with 11 bases left in between. CDR1 is SGHTA, CDR2 FQGNSA, per germline. The CDR3 loop is CASSLVGQGYEQYF. In DNA form, the CDR3 reads TGTGCCAGCAGCTTAGTCGGGCAGGGGTACGAGCAGTACTTC.

This clone was seen only a few times. The CDR3 nucleotides read TGTGCCAGCAGTGAAGGCAGGAGCTATGGCTACACCTTC. Protein: CASSEGRSYGYTF. The chain combines TRBV25-1 with TRBJ1-2; D is unresolved. The V end lost 2 bases, the J end lost 4 bases, and 8 bases lay between the germline ends. The germline gives CDR1 MGHDK, CDR2 SYGVNS. This CDR3 region has 13 residues.

The V gene is TRBV7-2, the J gene TRBJ1-4; possibly TRBD1 for D (5 bases). CDR1 is SGHTA and CDR2 is FQGNSA in the germline V gene. CDR3 size: 15 residues. The V gene lost 5 bases and the J gene lost 2 bases, with 12 bases spanning the gap. CDR3 in amino acids: CASSGWGTTNEKLFF. The CDR3 DNA sequence: TGTGCCAGCAGCGGATGGGGGACCACTAATGAAAAACTGTTTTTT.

J is TRBJ1-4 and V is TRBV15, with D uncertain. The CDR3 consists of 13 residues. Germline lookup yields CDR1 LNHNV and CDR2 YYDKDF (reference sequence). V was shortened by 1 base and J by 6 bases, with 6 bases between the two germline ends. CDR3 protein: CATSRVQDEKLFF. The CDR3 DNA reads TGTGCCACCAGCAGAGTTCAGGATGAAAAACTGTTTTTT.

A note on this clone: The sample holds other DNA sequences that translate to the same CDR3. V is TRBV20-1 and J is TRBJ2-2; D not certain. Germline V gene lookup returns CDR1 DFQATT and CDR2 SNEGSKA (reference sequence). This CDR3 contains 11 residues. Trimming took off 3 bases at V and 6 bases at J, with 5 bases between the two ends. The CDR3 sequence: CSARRSGELFF. The DNA for the CDR3 is TGCAGTGCTAGGAGGTCCGGGGAGCTGTTTTTT.

This chain connects TRBV7-9 to TRBJ2-4, with D perhaps matching TRBD1 or TRBD2 (5 bases each). CDR1 is SEHNR, CDR2 FQNEAQ, per germline (reference sequence). V lost 3 bases and J 0 bases, leaving 6 bases between the germline ends. The CDR3 loop spans 14 amino acids. The CDR3 loop reads CASSFGTAKNIQYF. The CDR3 nucleotides read TGTGCCAGCAGCTTCGGGACAGCCAAAAACATTCAGTACTTC. The whole variable domain, filled in from reference TRBV7-9 and TRBJ2-4, reads DTGVSQNPRHKITKRGQNVTFRCDPISEHNRLYWYRQTLGQGPEFLTYFQNEAQLEKSRLLSDRFSAERPKGSFSTLEIQRTEQGDSAMYLCASSFGTAKNIQYFGAGTRLSVL.

This clone has a count of ten or more. This sequence joins TRBV14 and TRBJ2-1; D is perhaps TRBD1 (5 bases). Trimming removed 3 bases from V and 4 bases from J, with 7 bases in between. The germline CDR1 and CDR2 sequences are SGHDN and FVKESK. This CDR3 comprises 13 residues. The CDR3 loop reads CASSHRAYNEQFF. CDR3 in DNA: TGTGCCAGCAGCCACAGGGCTTACAATGAGCAGTTCTTC.